A single sample is the source of the 32 T cell receptor beta chains below, sequenced in a study of cytomegalovirus exposure and HLA in healthy donors. The protocol was immunoSEQ multiplex PCR, while the TCRdb copy is restricted to in-frame clones and leaves out a portion. This table holds approximately 150,000 clones, roughly 90% found once. Sequenced sample: PBMCs. Receptor source: a young man in good health and CMV-seropositive.

The chain employs TRBV5-4 and TRBJ1-1, with D unresolved. Trimming removed 4 bases from V and 0 bases from J, with 10 bases in between. Germline values: CDR1 SGHNT, CDR2 YYREEE (reference sequence). This CDR3 is 14 amino acids long. In DNA form, the CDR3 reads TGTGCCAGCAGCCGTATTCAGGTGAACACTGAAGCTTTCTTT. This encodes CASSRIQVNTEAFF.

About this clone: The sample carries other DNA sequences with the same CDR3. J is TRBJ2-2 and V is TRBV7-9; 8 bases align to TRBD1. The V segment lost 1 base and the J segment 1 base; nucleotides outside the gene matches: 2. The CDR3 covers 16 residues. Looked up from germline, CDR1 is SEHNR and CDR2 is FQNEAQ (reference sequence). CDR3 amino acids: CASSLVGTGNTGELFF. CDR3 bases: TGTGCCAGCAGCTTAGTGGGGACAGGGAACACCGGGGAGCTGTTTTTT.

The chain uses TRBV7-8 and TRBJ2-7; perhaps TRBD2 as D (5 bases). Trimming cost V 4 bases and J 0 bases, with 13 bases left between them. There are 15 residues in the CDR3. Germline CDR1 and CDR2: SGHVS and FQNEAQ. The CDR3 coding sequence is TGTGCCAGCAGCTCCCTGGCTAGCATCTCCTACGAGCAGTACTTC. Translation: CASSSLASISYEQYF.

J is TRBJ1-5 and V is TRBV6-1; a weak D match, TRBD1 (6 bases). This CDR3 is built from 14 residues. Germline values: CDR1 MNHNS, CDR2 SASEGT. The ends were cut back, 8 bases at V and 4 bases at J, with 15 bases in the middle. CDR3 loop: CASLFGTPNQPQHF. The CDR3 DNA sequence: TGTGCCAGCCTTTTCGGGACACCTAATCAGCCCCAGCATTTT.

The V gene is TRBV5-8, the J gene TRBJ1-5; no clear D gene. Trimming left V 4 bases short and J 0 bases short, with 11 bases between. Germline CDR1 and CDR2: SGHTS and YDEGEE. The CDR3 sequence is 15 residues long. The CDR3 protein is CASSLWSDSNQPQHF. CDR3 in DNA: TGTGCCAGCAGCCTGTGGAGTGATAGCAATCAGCCCCAGCATTTT. The variable domain in full, with the rest retrieved from reference TRBV5-8 and TRBJ1-5, is EAGVTQSPTHLIKTRGQQATLRCSPISGHTSVYWYQQALGLGLQFLLWYDEGEERNRGNFPPRFSGRQFPNYSSELNVNALELEDSALYLCASSLWSDSNQPQHFGDGTRLSIL.

The CDR3 region is CASSVRASGSHNEQFF. The DNA of the CDR3 is TGTGCCAGCAGCGTAAGGGCTAGCGGGAGCCACAATGAGCAGTTCTTC. J is TRBJ2-1 and V is TRBV9, with 10 bases fitting TRBD2. CDR3 length: 16 amino acids. The J segment lost 5 bases and the V segment lost 1 base, leaving 6 bases of the junction unmatched. CDR1 is SGDLS, CDR2 YYNGEE, per germline.

The chain recombines TRBV28 with TRBJ1-2; 7 nucleotides line up with TRBD1. Germline CDR1 and CDR2: MDHEN and SYDVKM. Trimming at V came to 4 bases and at J to 8 bases, leaving 4 bases not matched to a gene. CDR3 length: 12 residues. The CDR3 sequence is CASSSTGSGYTF. The CDR3 DNA reads TGTGCCAGCAGTTCGACAGGGAGCGGCTACACCTTC.

The chain uses TRBV7-9 and TRBJ1-1; 7 bases match TRBD1. Germline V gives CDR1 SEHNR, CDR2 FQNEAQ (reference sequence). CDR3 length: 14 amino acids. Trimming cost V 4 bases and J 0 bases; bases outside gene matches: 2. CDR3 in DNA: TGTGCCAGCAGCTGGGACAGTATGAACACTGAAGCTTTCTTT. Translated: CASSWDSMNTEAFF.

The chain recombines TRBV2 with TRBJ2-1; TRBD1 aligns across 8 bases. The CDR3 is 13 amino acids. The ends lost 7 bases at V and 5 bases at J; junction bases unmatched: 4. Germline CDR1 reads SNHLY; CDR2 reads FYNNEI. The CDR3 is CASKGTGDNEQFF. In DNA, the CDR3 is TGTGCCAGCAAAGGGACAGGCGACAATGAGCAGTTCTTC. Full variable domain (rest looked up from reference TRBV2 and TRBJ2-1): EPEVTQTPSHQVTQMGQEVILRCVPISNHLYFYWYRQILGQKVEFLVSFYNNEISEKSEIFDDQFSVERPDGSNFTLKIRSTKLEDSAMYFCASKGTGDNEQFFGPGTRLTVL.

The chain links TRBV6-6 to TRBJ1-1; D gene uncertain. The CDR3 is 14 residues long. The germline V gene has CDR1 MNHNY and CDR2 SVGAGI (reference sequence). V lost 4 bases, J lost 2 bases, and 11 bases lay in between. The DNA of the CDR3 is TGTGCCAGCAGTTTTAACGAGGGCAACACTGAAGCTTTCTTT. It is translated as CASSFNEGNTEAFF.

This clone appeared a few times. The chain combines TRBV13 with TRBJ1-4, with 7 bases matching TRBD1. V trimming: 6 bases; J trimming: 10 bases; junction bases outside the gene matches: 8. CDR1 and CDR2 from the germline V gene are PRHDT and FYEKMQ (reference sequence). The CDR3 extends over 13 amino acids. CDR3 in amino acids: CASRSGTDAKLFF. The DNA for the CDR3 is TGTGCCAGCAGAAGTGGGACAGACGCAAAACTGTTTTTT.

The chain employs TRBV2 and TRBJ2-3; possible D gene TRBD1, 5 bases. Germline V gene lookup returns CDR1 SNHLY and CDR2 FYNNEI. Between the trimmed V and J ends, which lost 8 bases and 2 bases, there was a span of 11 bases. The CDR3 runs to 13 residues. Here the CDR3 DNA reads TGTGCCAGCGGGGCTATTTACACAGATACGCAGTATTTT. This translates into CASGAIYTDTQYF.

The chain employs TRBV19 and TRBJ2-3; D call uncertain. In germline, CDR1 is LNHDA, CDR2 SQIVND (reference sequence). The CDR3 length is 15 residues. Between the trimmed V and J ends, which lost 5 bases and 1 base, there was a span of 13 bases. CDR3 DNA sequence: TGTGCCAGTAGTCCCGACCAGGTCGGCACAGATACGCAGTATTTT. Translating gives CASSPDQVGTDTQYF.

The DNA for the CDR3 is TGTGCCAGCAGCGGCAGCACAGATACGCAGTATTTT. As protein: CASSGSTDTQYF. The chain couples TRBV5-5 to TRBJ2-3; D gene unclear. Trimming stripped 4 bases from V and 0 bases from J, with 3 bases between. Germline-derived CDR1 and CDR2 are SGHKS and YYEKEE (reference sequence). This CDR3 has 12 amino acids.

This chain uses TRBV7-9 with TRBJ1-1, with 7 bases fitting TRBD1. Germline CDR1 and CDR2: SEHNR and FQNEAQ (reference sequence). The junction had 5 bases not matched to a gene; V was cut back by 1 base and J by 6 bases. The CDR3 covers 14 residues. The CDR3 DNA is TGTGCCAGCAGCTTAGTCACAGGGGTACCTGAAGCTTTCTTT. It translates to CASSLVTGVPEAFF.

This clone showed up just once. V gene TRBV29-1 combines with J gene TRBJ2-3; a possible D gene is TRBD2 (5 bases). Germline V CDR1 and CDR2: SQVTM, ANQGSEA. The V end lost 6 bases, the J end lost 2 bases, and 12 bases lay between the germline ends. This CDR3 comprises 13 residues. CDR3 sequence: CSVTTRLTDTQYF. DNA of the CDR3: TGCAGCGTGACTACTAGGCTCACAGATACGCAGTATTTT.

The chain combines TRBV25-1 with TRBJ1-5; D uncertain. The CDR3 is 14 amino acids. Trimming removed 4 bases at V and 3 bases at J, with 10 bases between. Germline CDR1 is MGHDK and CDR2 is SYGVNS. CDR3 nucleotides: TGTGCCAGCAGTGTGGAGGCCGTCAATCAGCCCCAGCATTTT. It specifies CASSVEAVNQPQHF. Combining the CDR3 with reference TRBV25-1 and TRBJ1-5 gives the whole variable domain EADIYQTPRYLVIGTGKKITLECSQTMGHDKMYWYQQDPGMELHLIHYSYGVNSTEKGDLSSESTVSRIRTEHFPLTLESARPSHTSQYLCASSVEAVNQPQHFGDGTRLSIL.

The chain has TRBV10-2 and TRBJ1-5; 11 bases fit TRBD1. Unmatched junction bases numbered 4, after V lost 8 bases and J lost 4 bases. The CDR3 sequence is 14 residues long. The germline V gene has CDR1 WSHSY and CDR2 SAAADI. The CDR3 coding sequence is TGCGCCAGCGGACAGGGGGCTTGGAATCAGCCCCAGCATTTT. It translates to CASGQGAWNQPQHF.

This clone has just a few counts. The chain carries TRBV5-1 and TRBJ2-2; no clear D gene. Germline CDR1 SGHRS, CDR2 YFSETQ. The CDR3 spans 14 residues. The germline V and J ends were trimmed by 2 bases and 6 bases, with 11 bases remaining between them. DNA of the CDR3: TGCGCCAGCAGCTTCGACATCGGCGCCGGGGAGCTGTTTTTT. The encoded protein is CASSFDIGAGELFF.

The chain uses TRBV5-1 and TRBJ2-3, with a possible D match to TRBD2 (6 bases). The CDR3 length is 14 residues. Germline values: CDR1 SGHRS, CDR2 YFSETQ. Trimming took 3 bases from V and 0 from J, leaving 8 bases between them. The CDR3 DNA sequence: TGCGCCAGCAGCTGGGGGACTAGCACAGATACGCAGTATTTT. This sequence encodes CASSWGTSTDTQYF.

V usage is TRBV30 and J usage is TRBJ2-1, with a possible D match to TRBD2 (5 bases). Trimming took off 0 bases at V and 12 bases at J, with 9 bases between the two ends. Germline-derived CDR1 and CDR2 are GTSNPN and SVGIG (reference sequence). This CDR3 has 11 amino acids. The CDR3 DNA sequence: TGTGCCTGGAGTGTGGGTCGGGGGCAGTTCTTC. Translation gives CAWSVGRGQFF.

The chain employs TRBV19 and TRBJ1-6; a possible D gene is TRBD1 (5 bases). Germline loops: CDR1 LNHDA, CDR2 SQIVND (reference sequence). This CDR3 is 18 amino acids long. Trimming left V 0 bases short and J 7 bases short, with 19 bases between. The CDR3 loop is CASSIDMAQGRRNSPLHF. The CDR3 nucleotides are TGTGCCAGTAGTATAGATATGGCCCAGGGCAGAAGGAATTCACCCCTCCACTTT. The full variable domain, with the rest looked up from reference TRBV19 and TRBJ1-6, is DGGITQSPKYLFRKEGQNVTLSCEQNLNHDAMYWYRQDPGQGLRLIYYSQIVNDFQKGDIAEGYSVSREKKESFPLTVTSAQKNPTAFYLCASSIDMAQGRRNSPLHFGNGTRLTVT.

The CDR3 nucleotides are TGTGCCAGCAGTTACTGGAACAGCAACTACGAGCAGTACTTC. This gives the protein CASSYWNSNYEQYF. V and J are TRBV6-6 and TRBJ2-7; D is unclear. This CDR3 region has 14 residues. Germline V gene data show CDR1 as MNHNY and CDR2 as SVGAGI (reference sequence). Between the trimmed V and J ends, which lost 1 base and 3 bases, there was a span of 10 bases.

This clone was observed a few times. The genes are TRBV15 and TRBJ1-2; TRBD1 aligns across 7 bases. Germline V CDR1 and CDR2: LNHNV, YYDKDF (reference sequence). Trimming at V came to 0 bases and at J to 4 bases, leaving 2 bases not matched to a gene. CDR3 length: 14 residues. CDR3 sequence reads: CATSRDRGTYGYTF. DNA of the CDR3: TGTGCCACCAGCAGAGACAGGGGGACCTATGGCTACACCTTC.

The sample holds a few counts of this clone. The chain couples TRBV27 to TRBJ1-1; the D gene is possibly TRBD1 (6 bases). There are 15 residues in the CDR3. V gave up 5 bases and J gave up 1 base, with 14 bases separating them. CDR1 and CDR2 (germline): MNHEY, SMNVEV (reference sequence). CDR3 in amino acids: CASSPGQRGNTEAFF. The CDR3 region has the DNA TGTGCCAGCAGTCCAGGACAGAGGGGGAACACTGAAGCTTTCTTT.

This clone was recorded once. The chain employs TRBV5-4 and TRBJ1-1, with D uncertain. Deletions cut 4 bases from V and 4 bases from J, with 20 bases between. The CDR3 is made up of 16 amino acids. Germline V gene lookup returns CDR1 SGHNT and CDR2 YYREEE (reference sequence). The CDR3 loop reads CASSDVEGRGLTEAFF. The DNA for the CDR3 is TGTGCCAGCAGCGACGTAGAGGGCCGAGGGCTCACTGAAGCTTTCTTT. The whole variable domain, filled in from reference TRBV5-4 and TRBJ1-1, reads ETGVTQSPTHLIKTRGQQVTLRCSSQSGHNTVSWYQQALGQGPQFIFQYYREEENGRGNFPPRFSGLQFPNYSSELNVNALELDDSALYLCASSDVEGRGLTEAFFGQGTRLTVV.

This chain connects TRBV27 to TRBJ2-2, with 9 bases matching TRBD2. The trim removed 5 bases at V and 4 bases at J, leaving 11 bases unmatched. Germline CDR1 and CDR2: MNHEY and SMNVEV (reference sequence). The length of the CDR3 is 17 residues. DNA for the CDR3: TGTGCCAGCAGTGTTCTTGGCGGGGGGGCTGGCACCGGGGAGCTGTTTTTT. As protein: CASSVLGGGAGTGELFF.

This sequence joins TRBV7-9 and TRBJ1-2; D is unresolved. V was pared by 0 bases and J by 4 bases, with 6 bases between. From germline, CDR1 is SEHNR and CDR2 FQNEAQ (reference sequence). The CDR3 covers 13 residues. In DNA form, the CDR3 reads TGTGCCAGCAGCTTAGCCACATGCTATGGCTACACCTTC. The encoded protein is CASSLATCYGYTF.

The chain combines TRBV7-9 with TRBJ2-1; possibly TRBD1 for D (6 bases). V shed 6 bases and J shed 2 bases, with 14 bases lying between them. There are 15 residues in the CDR3. Germline CDR1 is SEHNR and CDR2 is FQNEAQ (reference sequence). The DNA of the CDR3 is TGTGCCAGCAGTCCCACTGGGGGCCCCTACAATGAGCAGTTCTTC. This codes for CASSPTGGPYNEQFF. The full variable domain, completed using reference TRBV7-9 and TRBJ2-1, is DTGVSQNPRHKITKRGQNVTFRCDPISEHNRLYWYRQTLGQGPEFLTYFQNEAQLEKSRLLSDRFSAERPKGSFSTLEIQRTEQGDSAMYLCASSPTGGPYNEQFFGPGTRLTVL.

This clone was picked up one time. This chain joins TRBV5-1 and TRBJ2-5; D is unresolved. This CDR3 contains 14 residues. Germline V gene sequence: CDR1 SGHRS, CDR2 YFSETQ. Trimming stripped 4 bases from V and 2 bases from J, with 12 bases between. In DNA form, the CDR3 reads TGCGCCAGCAGCCGAGTTACGGTGCAAGAGACCCAGTACTTC. It yields the protein CASSRVTVQETQYF.

This chain connects TRBV7-9 to TRBJ2-3, with TRBD2 identical over 8 bases. The J segment lost 2 bases and the V segment lost 5 bases, leaving 12 bases of the junction unmatched. Per the germline V gene, CDR1 is SEHNR and CDR2 is FQNEAQ (reference sequence). CDR3 length: 17 residues. CDR3 coding DNA: TGTGCCAGCAGCCCGAGAAGGACTAGCACTTACACAGATACGCAGTATTTT. This sequence encodes CASSPRRTSTYTDTQYF.

This clone came up a few times. A junction boundary mismatches the germline segment, possibly from a read error. The V gene is TRBV27, the J gene TRBJ1-1; TRBD1 agrees at 11 bases. CDR3 length equals 12 residues. Germline-derived CDR1 and CDR2 are MNHEY and SMNVEV (reference sequence). CDR3 nucleotides: TGTGCCAGCAGTATCGGACAGGGGGCTTCCTTTTTT. Protein product: CASSIGQGASFF.